This T cell receptor beta chain was sequenced in a study of immune evolution from preneoplasia to lung adenocarcinoma. V dropped 3 bases and J dropped 4; count of bases not matched to a gene: 2. CDR1 and CDR2 (germline): SGHTA, FQGNSA. This CDR3 is 14 amino acids long. Study-level results: Clonality was highest in normal lung, lower in later-stage lesions apparently.

TCRdb's copy holds only in-frame clones and misses some; the assay was immunoSEQ multiplex PCR. The sample contains several thousand clones, 70% to 80% of which appear only once. Comment on this clone: Its specificity is unknown. The sample carries other DNA sequences with the same CDR3.

V gene TRBV7-2 combines with J gene TRBJ2-1; TRBD2 aligns across 8 bases. The receptor comes from an older donor with lung adenocarcinoma. Sample: FFPE lung adenocarcinoma in situ tissue. The CDR3 nucleotides are TGTGCCAGCAGCTTGCGGGGGGAATACAATGAGCAGTTCTTC. As protein: CASSLRGEYNEQFF.